The source of this T cell receptor (beta chain) is a study of blood T cell repertoires in COVID-19. In the source study's methods: Reference gene primers were amplified, and this amplification served to estimate nucleated cell counts. Measured with immunoSEQ multiplex PCR; TCRdb has only the in-frame clones, and not every one. The V and J calls and clone size are taken from that table; D and trimming were inferred from the DNA. The sample records about 150,000 clones, around three quarters being singletons. Only one count was recorded for this clone. The CDR3 has 16 amino acids. Germline CDR1 is MGHRA and CDR2 is YSYEKL. V lost 5 bases to trimming and J lost 1 base, with 16 bases between them.

The receptor was isolated from a man older than 75 with acute or convalescent COVID-19. Sequences were obtained from peripheral blood. The chain is built from TRBV4-1 and TRBJ2-3, with D unresolved. CDR3 loop: CASSSQDRFGTDTQYF. Written as DNA, the CDR3 is TGCGCCAGCAGCTCCCAGGATCGGTTTGGCACAGATACGCAGTATTTT.